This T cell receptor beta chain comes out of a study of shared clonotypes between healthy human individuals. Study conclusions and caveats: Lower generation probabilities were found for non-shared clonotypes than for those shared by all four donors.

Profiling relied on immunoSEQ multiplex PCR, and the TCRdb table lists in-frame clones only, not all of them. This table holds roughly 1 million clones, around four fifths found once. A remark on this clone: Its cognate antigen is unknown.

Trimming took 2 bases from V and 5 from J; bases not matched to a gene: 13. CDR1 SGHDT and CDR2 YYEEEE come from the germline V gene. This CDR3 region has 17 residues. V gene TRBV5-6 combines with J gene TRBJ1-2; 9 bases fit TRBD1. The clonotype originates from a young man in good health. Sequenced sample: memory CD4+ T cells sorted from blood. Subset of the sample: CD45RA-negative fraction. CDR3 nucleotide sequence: TGTGCCAGCAGCTTATTGGACTCCGGGACAGGGACGTATGGCTACACCTTC. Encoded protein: CASSLLDSGTGTYGYTF.